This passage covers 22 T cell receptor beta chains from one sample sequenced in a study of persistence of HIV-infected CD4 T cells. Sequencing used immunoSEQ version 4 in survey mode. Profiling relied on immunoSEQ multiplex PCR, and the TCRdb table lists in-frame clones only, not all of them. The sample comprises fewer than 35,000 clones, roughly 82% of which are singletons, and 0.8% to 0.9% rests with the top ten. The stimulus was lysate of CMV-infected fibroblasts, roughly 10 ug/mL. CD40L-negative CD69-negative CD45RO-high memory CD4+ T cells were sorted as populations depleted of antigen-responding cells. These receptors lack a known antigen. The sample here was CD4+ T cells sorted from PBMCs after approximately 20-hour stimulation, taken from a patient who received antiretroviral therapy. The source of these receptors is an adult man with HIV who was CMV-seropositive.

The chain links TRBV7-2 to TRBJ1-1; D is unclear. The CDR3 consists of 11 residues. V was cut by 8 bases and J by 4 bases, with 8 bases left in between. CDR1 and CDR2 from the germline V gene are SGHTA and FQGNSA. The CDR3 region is CASRWGTEAFF. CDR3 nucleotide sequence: TGTGCCAGCCGCTGGGGCACTGAAGCTTTCTTT.

The CDR3 protein is CASSVGGQGGYEQYF. The CDR3 DNA sequence: TGTGCCAGCAGCGTAGGGGGACAGGGGGGCTACGAGCAGTACTTC. The chain recombines TRBV9 with TRBJ2-7; the match to TRBD1 covers 11 bases. This CDR3 is built from 15 residues. Germline trimming cut 0 bases from V and 3 bases from J; bases unmatched to any gene: 2. Germline V gene sequence: CDR1 SGDLS, CDR2 YYNGEE.

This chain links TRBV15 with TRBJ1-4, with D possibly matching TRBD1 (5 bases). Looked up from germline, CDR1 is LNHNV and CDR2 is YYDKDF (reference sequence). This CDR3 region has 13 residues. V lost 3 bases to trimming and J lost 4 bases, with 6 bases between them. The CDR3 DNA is TGTGCCACCAGCAGGACAGTTAATGAAAAACTGTTTTTT. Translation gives CATSRTVNEKLFF.

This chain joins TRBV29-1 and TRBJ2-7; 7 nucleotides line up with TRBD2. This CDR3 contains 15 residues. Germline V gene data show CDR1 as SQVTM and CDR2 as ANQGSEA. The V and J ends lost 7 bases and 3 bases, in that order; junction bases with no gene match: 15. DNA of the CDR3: TGCAGCGCGATGGGGGAGGGAGGTTTTCGCTACGAGCAGTACTTC. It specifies CSAMGEGGFRYEQYF.

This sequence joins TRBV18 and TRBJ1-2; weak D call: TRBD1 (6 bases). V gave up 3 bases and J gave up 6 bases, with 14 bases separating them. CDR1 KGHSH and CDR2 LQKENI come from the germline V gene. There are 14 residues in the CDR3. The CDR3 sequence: CASSPRTAFDGYTF. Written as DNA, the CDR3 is TGTGCCAGCTCACCGCGGACAGCCTTCGATGGCTACACCTTC.

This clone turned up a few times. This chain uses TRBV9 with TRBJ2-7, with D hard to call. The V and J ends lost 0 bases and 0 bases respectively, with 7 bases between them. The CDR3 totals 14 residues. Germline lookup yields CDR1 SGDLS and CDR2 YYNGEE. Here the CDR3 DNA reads TGTGCCAGCAGCGTAGAGGCAGGCTCCTACGAGCAGTACTTC. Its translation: CASSVEAGSYEQYF.

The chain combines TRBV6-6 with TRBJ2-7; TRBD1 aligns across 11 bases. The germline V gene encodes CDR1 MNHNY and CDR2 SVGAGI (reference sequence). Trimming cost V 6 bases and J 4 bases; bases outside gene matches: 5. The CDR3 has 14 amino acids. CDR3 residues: CASRQGQGEYEQYF. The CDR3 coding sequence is TGTGCCAGCAGACAGGGACAGGGGGAATACGAGCAGTACTTC.

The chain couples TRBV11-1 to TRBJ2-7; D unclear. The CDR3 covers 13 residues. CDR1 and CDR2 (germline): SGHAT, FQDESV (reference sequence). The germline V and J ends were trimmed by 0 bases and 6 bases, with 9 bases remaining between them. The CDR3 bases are TGTGCCAGCAGCTTAGCTTTTGTCCGCGAGCAGTACTTC. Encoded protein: CASSLAFVREQYF.

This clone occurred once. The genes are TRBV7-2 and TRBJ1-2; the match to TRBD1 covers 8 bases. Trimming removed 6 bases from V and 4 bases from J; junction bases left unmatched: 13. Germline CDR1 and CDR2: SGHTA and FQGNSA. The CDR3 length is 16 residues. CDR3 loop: CASRAGGTGPFYGYTF. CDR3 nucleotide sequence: TGTGCCAGCAGGGCAGGTGGGACAGGACCGTTCTATGGCTACACCTTC.

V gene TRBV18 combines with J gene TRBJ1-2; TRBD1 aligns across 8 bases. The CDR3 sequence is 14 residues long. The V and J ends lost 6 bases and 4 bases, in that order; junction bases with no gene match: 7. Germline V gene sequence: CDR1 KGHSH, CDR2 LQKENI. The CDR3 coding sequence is TGTGCCAGCTCTCTTGACAGGGGACCCTATGGCTACACCTTC. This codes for CASSLDRGPYGYTF.

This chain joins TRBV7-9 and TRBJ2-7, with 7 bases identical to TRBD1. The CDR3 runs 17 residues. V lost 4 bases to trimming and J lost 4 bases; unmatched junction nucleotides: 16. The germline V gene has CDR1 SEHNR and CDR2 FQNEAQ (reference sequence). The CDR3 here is CASSYSVRGPRTYEQYF. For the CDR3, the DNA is TGTGCCAGCAGCTATAGCGTAAGGGGGCCCAGGACATACGAGCAGTACTTC.

The CDR3 sequence is CASSSDRRSYNSPLHF. The CDR3 DNA sequence: TGTGCCAGCAGCTCAGACAGGCGCTCCTATAATTCACCCCTCCACTTT. The chain employs TRBV6-6 and TRBJ1-6; possible D gene TRBD1, 6 bases. Trimming cost V 6 bases and J 0 bases, with 12 bases left between them. Germline V gives CDR1 MNHNY, CDR2 SVGAGI (reference sequence). The CDR3 runs to 16 residues.

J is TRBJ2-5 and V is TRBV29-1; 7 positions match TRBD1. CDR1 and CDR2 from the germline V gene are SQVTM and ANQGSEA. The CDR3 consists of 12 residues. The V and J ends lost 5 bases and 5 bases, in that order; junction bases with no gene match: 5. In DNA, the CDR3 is TGCAGCGTTAACAGGGGAAGTGAGACCCAGTACTTC. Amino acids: CSVNRGSETQYF.

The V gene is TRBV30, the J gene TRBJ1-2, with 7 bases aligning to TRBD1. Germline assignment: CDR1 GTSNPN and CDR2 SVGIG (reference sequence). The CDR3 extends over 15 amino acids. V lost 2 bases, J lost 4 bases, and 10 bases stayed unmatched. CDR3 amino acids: CAWSRDSRQGYGYTF. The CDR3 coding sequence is TGTGCCTGGAGTAGGGACAGCCGGCAAGGCTATGGCTACACCTTC.

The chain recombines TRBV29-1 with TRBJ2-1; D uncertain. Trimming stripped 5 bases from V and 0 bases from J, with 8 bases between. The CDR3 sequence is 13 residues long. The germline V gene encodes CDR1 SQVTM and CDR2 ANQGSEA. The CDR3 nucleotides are TGCAGCGTTTCTACCCGCTCCTACAATGAGCAGTTCTTC. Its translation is CSVSTRSYNEQFF.

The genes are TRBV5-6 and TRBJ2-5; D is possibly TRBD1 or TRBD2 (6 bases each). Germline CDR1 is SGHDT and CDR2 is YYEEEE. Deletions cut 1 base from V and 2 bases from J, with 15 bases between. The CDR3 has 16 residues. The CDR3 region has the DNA TGTGCCAGCAGCTTGCCGGGGGCCGGTGGTCAAGAGACCCAGTACTTC. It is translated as CASSLPGAGGQETQYF.

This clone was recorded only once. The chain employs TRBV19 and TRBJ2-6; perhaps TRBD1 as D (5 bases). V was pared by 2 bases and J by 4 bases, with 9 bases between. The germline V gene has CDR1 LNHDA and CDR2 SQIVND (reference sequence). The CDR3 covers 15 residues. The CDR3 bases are TGTGCCAGTAGTATACAGCAGGGAGGGGCCAACGTCCTGACTTTC. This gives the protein CASSIQQGGANVLTF.

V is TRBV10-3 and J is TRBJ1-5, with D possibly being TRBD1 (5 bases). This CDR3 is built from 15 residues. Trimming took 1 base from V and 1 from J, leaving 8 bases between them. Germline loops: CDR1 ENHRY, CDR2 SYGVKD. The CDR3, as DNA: TGTGCCATCAGTGAGTGGCAGGGAAGCAATCAGCCCCAGCATTTT. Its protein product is CAISEWQGSNQPQHF.

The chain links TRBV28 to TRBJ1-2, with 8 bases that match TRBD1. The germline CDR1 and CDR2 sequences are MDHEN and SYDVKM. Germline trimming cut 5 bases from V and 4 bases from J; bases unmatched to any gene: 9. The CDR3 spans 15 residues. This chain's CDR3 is CASSITGGLVYGYTF. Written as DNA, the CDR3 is TGTGCCAGCAGTATTACAGGGGGTTTAGTCTATGGCTACACCTTC.

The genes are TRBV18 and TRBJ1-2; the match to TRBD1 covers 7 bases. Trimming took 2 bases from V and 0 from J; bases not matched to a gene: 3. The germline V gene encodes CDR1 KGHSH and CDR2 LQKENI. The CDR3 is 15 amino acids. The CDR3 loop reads CASSPSGQANYGYTF. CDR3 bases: TGTGCCAGCTCACCATCAGGACAGGCTAACTATGGCTACACCTTC.

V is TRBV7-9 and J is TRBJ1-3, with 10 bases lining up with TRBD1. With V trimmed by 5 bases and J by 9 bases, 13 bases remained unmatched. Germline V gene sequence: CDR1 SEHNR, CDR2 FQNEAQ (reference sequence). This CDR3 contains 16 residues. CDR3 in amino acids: CASSPIWDRGRGTIYF. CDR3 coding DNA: TGTGCCAGCAGCCCGATCTGGGACAGGGGTAGAGGCACCATATATTTT.

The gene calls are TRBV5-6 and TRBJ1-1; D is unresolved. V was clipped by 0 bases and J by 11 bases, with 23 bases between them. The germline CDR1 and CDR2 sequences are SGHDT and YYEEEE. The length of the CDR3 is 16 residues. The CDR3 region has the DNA TGTGCCAGCAGCTTGGGAGCTTATAGGGCAGGAGGTGGGGCTTTCTTT. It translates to CASSLGAYRAGGGAFF.